This T cell receptor (beta chain) was captured in a study of response to subunit inactivated influenza vaccine. One entry per CDR3 protein, called by TCRdb with MiXCR from the RT-PCR reads. The sample holds about half a million distinct CDR3 sequences; roughly 27% are singletons and the top ten take over 1.5%. CDR1 and CDR2 from the germline V gene are KGHSH and LQKENI. CDR3 size: 15 residues. The V end lost 4 bases, the J end lost 1 base, and 13 bases lay between the germline ends. For this clonotype: What it binds is unknown.

Study-level results: T cells newly recruited by each seasonal influenza vaccination are few, the authors suggested.

The sequencing here drew on CD4+ T cells sorted from PBMCs, taken more than 4 days after vaccination. The chain couples TRBV18 to TRBJ2-5; D not certain. The TCR was taken from a man aged 50 to 59 who received an inactivated influenza vaccine. CDR3 nucleotide sequence: TGTGCCAGCTCACAGGACGCCGGGTTCCAAGAGACCCAGTACTTC. Protein sequence: CASSQDAGFQETQYF.